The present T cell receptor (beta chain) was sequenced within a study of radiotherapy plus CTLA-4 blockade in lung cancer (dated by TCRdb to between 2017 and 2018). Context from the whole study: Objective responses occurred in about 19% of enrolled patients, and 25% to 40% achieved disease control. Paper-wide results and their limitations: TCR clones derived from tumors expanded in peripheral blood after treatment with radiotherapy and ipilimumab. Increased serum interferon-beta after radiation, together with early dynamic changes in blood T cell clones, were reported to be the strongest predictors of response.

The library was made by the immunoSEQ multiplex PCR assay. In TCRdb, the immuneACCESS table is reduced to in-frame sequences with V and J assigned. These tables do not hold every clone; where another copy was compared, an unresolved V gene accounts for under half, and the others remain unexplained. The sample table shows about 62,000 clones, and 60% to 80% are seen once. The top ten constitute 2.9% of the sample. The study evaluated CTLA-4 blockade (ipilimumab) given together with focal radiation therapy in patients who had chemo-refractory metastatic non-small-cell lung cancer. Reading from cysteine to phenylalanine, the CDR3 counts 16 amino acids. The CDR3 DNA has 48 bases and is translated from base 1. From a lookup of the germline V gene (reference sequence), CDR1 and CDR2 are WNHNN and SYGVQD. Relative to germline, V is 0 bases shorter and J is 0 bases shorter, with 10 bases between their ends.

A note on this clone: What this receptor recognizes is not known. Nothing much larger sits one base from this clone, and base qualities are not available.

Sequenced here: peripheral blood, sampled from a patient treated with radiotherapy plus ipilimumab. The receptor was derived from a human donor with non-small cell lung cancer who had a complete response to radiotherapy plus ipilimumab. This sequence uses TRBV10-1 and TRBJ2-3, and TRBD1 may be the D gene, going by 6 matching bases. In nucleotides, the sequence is TGCGCCAGCAGTGAGTCTAGTGGACAGAGCACAGATACGCAGTATTTT. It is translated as CASSESSGQSTDTQYF.